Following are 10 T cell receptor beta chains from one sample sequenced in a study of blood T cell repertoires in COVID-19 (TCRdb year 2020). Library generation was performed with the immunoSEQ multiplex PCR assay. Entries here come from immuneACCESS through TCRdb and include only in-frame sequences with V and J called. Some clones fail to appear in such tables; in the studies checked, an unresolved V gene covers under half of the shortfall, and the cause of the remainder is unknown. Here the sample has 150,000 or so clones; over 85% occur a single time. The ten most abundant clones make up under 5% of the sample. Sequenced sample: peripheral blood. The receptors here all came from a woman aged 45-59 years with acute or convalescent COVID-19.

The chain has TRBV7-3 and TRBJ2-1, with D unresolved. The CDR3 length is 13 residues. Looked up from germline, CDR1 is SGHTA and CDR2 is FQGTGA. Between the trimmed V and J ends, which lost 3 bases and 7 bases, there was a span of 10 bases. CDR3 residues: CASSLGPTNEQFF. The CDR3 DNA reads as TGTGCCAGCAGCTTGGGCCCCACAAATGAGCAGTTCTTC.

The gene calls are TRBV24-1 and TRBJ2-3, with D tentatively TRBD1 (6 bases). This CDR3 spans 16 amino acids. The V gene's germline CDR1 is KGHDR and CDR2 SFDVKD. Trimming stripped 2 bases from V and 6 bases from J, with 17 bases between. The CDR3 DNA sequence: TGTGCCACCAGTGATTCTGGGAAGGGGGATCGGGATACGCAGTATTTT. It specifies CATSDSGKGDRDTQYF.

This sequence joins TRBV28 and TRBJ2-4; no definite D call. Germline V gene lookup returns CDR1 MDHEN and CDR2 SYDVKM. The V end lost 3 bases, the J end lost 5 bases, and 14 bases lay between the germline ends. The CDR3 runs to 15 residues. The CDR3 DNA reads TGTGCCAGCAGTTTGGGCCTTGTTGAGCAAAACATTCAGTACTTC. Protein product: CASSLGLVEQNIQYF.

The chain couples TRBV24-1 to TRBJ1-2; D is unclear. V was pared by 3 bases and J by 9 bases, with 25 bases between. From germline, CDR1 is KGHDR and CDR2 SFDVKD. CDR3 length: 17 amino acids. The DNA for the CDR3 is TGTGCCACCAGTGATAGCTCCCTTCGACCGGTATCTAGGAGCTACACCTTC. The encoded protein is CATSDSSLRPVSRSYTF.

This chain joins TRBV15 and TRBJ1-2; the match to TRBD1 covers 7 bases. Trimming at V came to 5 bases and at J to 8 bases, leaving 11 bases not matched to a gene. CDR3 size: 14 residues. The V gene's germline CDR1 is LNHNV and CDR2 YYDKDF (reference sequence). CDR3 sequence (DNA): TGTGCCACCAGCCCAGAGGGGACAGCGTTCGGCTACACCTTC. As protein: CATSPEGTAFGYTF.

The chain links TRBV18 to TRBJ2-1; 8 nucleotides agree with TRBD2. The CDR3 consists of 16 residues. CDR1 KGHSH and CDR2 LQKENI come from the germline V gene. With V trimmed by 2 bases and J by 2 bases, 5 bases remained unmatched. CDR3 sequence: CASSPEAGVTYNEQFF. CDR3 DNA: TGTGCCAGCTCACCAGAAGCGGGAGTTACCTACAATGAGCAGTTCTTC.

The CDR3 DNA sequence: TGTGCCAGCAGCTCCCTACAGGGTTTCAGTGTCCACAATGAGCAGTTCTTC. Encoded protein: CASSSLQGFSVHNEQFF. The rearrangement joins TRBV7-2 to TRBJ2-1, with TRBD1 as a possible D gene (6 bases). The germline V gene encodes CDR1 SGHTA and CDR2 FQGNSA. The CDR3 runs to 17 residues. Trimming left V 4 bases short and J 5 bases short, with 21 bases between.

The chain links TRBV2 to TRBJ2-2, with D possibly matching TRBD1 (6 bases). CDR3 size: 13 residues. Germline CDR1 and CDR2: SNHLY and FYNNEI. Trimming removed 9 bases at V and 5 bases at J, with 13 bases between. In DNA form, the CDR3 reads TGTGCCAGTAACAGGGTGGGGACCGGGGAGCTGTTTTTT. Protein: CASNRVGTGELFF.

CDR3 bases: TGTGCCAGCAGCCAATCGGGGGAGGGCACCTACAATGAGCAGTTCTTC. Translating it yields CASSQSGEGTYNEQFF. This chain joins TRBV11-1 and TRBJ2-1; TRBD2 matches at 7 bases. Germline assignment: CDR1 SGHAT and CDR2 FQDESV (reference sequence). With V trimmed by 5 bases and J by 2 bases, 9 bases remained unmatched. This CDR3 comprises 16 residues.

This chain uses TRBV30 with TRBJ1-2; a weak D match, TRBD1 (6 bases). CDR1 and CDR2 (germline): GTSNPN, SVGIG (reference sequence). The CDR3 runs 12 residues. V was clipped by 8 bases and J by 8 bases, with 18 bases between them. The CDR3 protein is CAAPGGGWGYTF. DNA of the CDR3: TGTGCCGCACCTGGTGGGGGCTGGGGCTACACCTTC.